This TCR beta chain was captured by sequencing in a study of blood T cell repertoires in COVID-19. Study-level information: Samples of COVID-19 (acute and convalescent) were obtained from the United States, Italy and Spain.

TCRdb's copy holds only in-frame clones and misses some; the assay was immunoSEQ multiplex PCR. The table has 110,000 or so clones, approximately 83% seen once. Germline V lookup: CDR1 MNHEY, CDR2 SVGAGI. This CDR3 is built from 15 residues. With V trimmed by 7 bases and J by 3 bases, 7 bases remained unmatched. The chain carries TRBV6-5 and TRBJ2-1; TRBD2 matches at 9 bases. The source material was peripheral blood. The clonotype originates from a woman between 65 and 79 years old with acute or convalescent COVID-19. The CDR3 nucleotides read TGTGCCAGCAAGGCCAGACTAGCGGTCTACAATGAGCAGTTCTTC. This codes for CASKARLAVYNEQFF.